The subject of this entry is one T cell receptor (beta chain). No antigen is known for it. Base qualities are not recorded, but no much larger clone differs from it by a single base. The sample belongs to a study of CD8 T cells in Susac syndrome (dated by TCRdb to about 2019). Context from the whole study: Of the Susac syndrome patients who were sequenced, fewer than ten were in clinical remission while six had clinically active disease. Susac syndrome patients were therapy-naive, on corticosteroids (some also receiving IVIg), or on IVIg alone at blood withdrawal. The study used repertoire sequencing to test whether antigen drove CD8+ T cell activation and differentiation in Susac syndrome. Clonality of the CD8+ T cell repertoire was compared between around 13 healthy donors, about 14 Susac syndrome patients and 15 or so multiple sclerosis patients. Broad study findings and their caveats: Looking at Susac-specific public clones, the researchers identified about 15 in the total CD8+ repertoire and roughly 5 in the CD8+ TEMRA repertoire. CD8+ repertoires in Susac syndrome showed clonal expansion, which was highest in CD8+ TEMRA cells and was greater in clinically active patients than in remitting patients. The number of individuals in the TCR sequencing and HLA analysis was acknowledged as relatively small.

Its CDR3 holds 14 amino acids, cysteine through phenylalanine. Kept here is only the CDR3 DNA, which spans 42 bases and is read in frame from base 1. CDR1 and CDR2 are drawn from the germline V gene (reference sequence): SEHNR, FQNEAQ. V sheds 4 bases and J sheds 3 bases, leaving 13 bases between their ends. Peripheral blood CD8+ and CD4+ T cells from healthy donors, Susac syndrome patients and multiple sclerosis patients were profiled using high-throughput TCR beta sequencing. The Susac syndrome patients fulfilled recently defined diagnostic criteria for either definite or probable disease. Bulk CD8+ and CD4+ T cells were purified by magnetic negative isolation, whereas CD8+ TEMRA cells were enriched by FACS. Blood was drawn into EDTA tubes, processed within 24 hours, and PBMCs were isolated by density gradient centrifugation. PBMCs destined for TCR sequencing were cryopreserved in liquid nitrogen and later thawed in a 37 °C water bath. Purity of sorted or isolated CD4+, CD8+ and CD8+ TEMRA cells was at least 90%.

RNA was extracted using the RNeasy kit, and roughly 0.5 to 1 ug of the RNA was reverse transcribed with random hexamers. The immunoSEQ multiplex PCR assay, covering 54 Vbeta and 13 Jbeta segments, was used to amplify TCR beta CDR3 regions. To correct PCR amplification bias, a synthetic template baseline was used for both primer optimization and computational correction. The source study handled its data this way. Reads were annotated to V, D and J genes according to IMGT and were analyzed with immunoSEQ Analyzer, with only productive sequences retained. Clonality was calculated as one minus the Shannon entropy normalized by log2 of the number of productive unique sequences. For each patient and control, public and private clones were evaluated among the 100 most prevalent clones. Clones were defined as Susac-specific when absent from the healthy and MS cohorts, from 1,000 to 1,100 published viral clones and from other ImmuneACCESS disease sequences. TCRdb itself trimmed the public reads at Q25 with fastp, ran MiXCR and retained productive beta chains. Every entry covers one CDR3 protein and lists the most common genes and DNA from its rows. These V and J calls rely on TCRdb rather than the paper's analysis. The sample table shows tens of thousands of distinct CDR3 sequences, and 94% are seen once. The ten biggest clones cover about 0.9% of the sample.

The sequence derives from a human donor with Susac syndrome. The source material was CD8+ T cells from PBMCs. Recombination connected TRBV7-9 to TRBJ2-7; a weak D assignment points to TRBD2 (6 bases agree). The CDR3 in this case is CASSSTRDFYEQYF. The nucleotides are TGTGCCAGCAGCTCCACCCGGGACTTCTACGAGCAGTACTTC.